This T cell receptor (beta chain) was recorded in a study of technical replicates of blood from a few donors. Clones were read by immunoSEQ multiplex PCR, and TCRdb kept only the in-frame ones, dropping some. The top ten hold approximately 0.25% of the sample, which has about 88,000 clones, roughly 94% seen once. CDR1 SGDLS and CDR2 YYNGEE come from the germline V gene. The CDR3 loop spans 14 amino acids. Trimming left V 3 bases short and J 2 bases short, with 10 bases between. The receptor comes from a human donor in good health. The sequenced material came from T cells isolated from PBMCs. This chain uses TRBV9 with TRBJ2-3; no firm D call. The CDR3 DNA is TGTGCCAGCAGCGCCCGAACTTTCACAGATACGCAGTATTTT. It encodes CASSARTFTDTQYF.